This paragraph covers one T cell receptor beta chain sequence. Participant ages covered about 18 to 89 years across some 25 US areas. The data derive from a study of blood T cell repertoires in COVID-19. Study as a whole: T cells, B-cell-depleted T cells, or PBMCs supplied cDNA or gDNA.

The CDR3 spans 13 residues. Germline CDR1 reads LGHNA; CDR2 reads YSLEER. The junction had 5 bases not matched to a gene; V was cut back by 6 bases and J by 3 bases. Clones were sequenced by immunoSEQ multiplex PCR, and TCRdb holds only the in-frame ones, with some missing. The data show around 290,000 clones, approximately 86% seen once. The genes are TRBV4-3 and TRBJ2-7; 7 bases line up with TRBD1. What was sequenced was PBMCs or T cells enriched from blood (not recorded which). The source of this sequence is a woman between 18 and 29 years old who had recovered from COVID-19. CDR3 DNA: TGCGCCAGCAGGCAGGGGGTAATCTACGAGCAGTACTTC. It translates to CASRQGVIYEQYF.